This T cell receptor beta chain comes out of a study of blood T cell repertoires in COVID-19. Study-level background: Spain, Italy and the United States supplied samples that represented acute and convalescent COVID-19. PBMCs, B-cell-depleted T cells, or T cells provided the cDNA or gDNA that made up the material.

The V end lost 1 base, the J end lost 12 bases, and 12 bases lay between the germline ends. Germline CDR1 reads MNHEY; CDR2 reads SMNVEV (reference sequence). There are 12 residues in the CDR3. Original methodology: By means of reference gene primer amplification, nucleated cell counts were estimated. The table came from immunoSEQ multiplex PCR; TCRdb's copy has only in-frame clones and leaves some out. D and trimming come from the DNA, and the V and J calls and clone size come from that table. The table lists nearly 250,000 clones, roughly 86% of them singletons, with about 1.7% in the top ten. V is TRBV27 and J is TRBJ1-1; tentatively, D is TRBD1 (5 bases). The TCR comes from a woman aged 55-69 years who had recovered from COVID-19. Material for sequencing was peripheral blood. The CDR3 here is CASSLWGEETFF. CDR3 coding DNA: TGTGCCAGCAGTTTATGGGGGGAGGAAACTTTCTTT.